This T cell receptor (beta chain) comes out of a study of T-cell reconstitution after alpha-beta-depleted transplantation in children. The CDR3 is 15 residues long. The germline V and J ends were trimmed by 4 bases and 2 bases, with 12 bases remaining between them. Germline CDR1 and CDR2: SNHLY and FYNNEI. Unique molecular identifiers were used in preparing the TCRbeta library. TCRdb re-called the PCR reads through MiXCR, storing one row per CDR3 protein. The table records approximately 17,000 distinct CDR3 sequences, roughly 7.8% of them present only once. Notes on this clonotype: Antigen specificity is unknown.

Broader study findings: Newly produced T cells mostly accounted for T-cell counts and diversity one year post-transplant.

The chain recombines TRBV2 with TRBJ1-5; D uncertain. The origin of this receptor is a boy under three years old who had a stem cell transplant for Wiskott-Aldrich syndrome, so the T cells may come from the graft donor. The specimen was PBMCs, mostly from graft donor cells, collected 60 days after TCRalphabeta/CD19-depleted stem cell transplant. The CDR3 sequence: CASSGVRAGNQPQHF. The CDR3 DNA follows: TGTGCCAGCAGTGGCGTACGGGCGGGCAATCAGCCCCAGCATTTT.